Listed here are 30 T cell receptor beta chains from one sample, sequenced in a study of CD8 T cell repertoires and HIV-1 epitope variants. Sequenced by immunoSEQ multiplex PCR; TCRdb stores in-frame clones only, minus some. The sample holds 90,000 or so clones, roughly four fifths seen once. What was sequenced was uncultured baseline CD8+ T cells from peripheral blood mononuclear cells (PBMCs). Receptor source: a male donor with HIV.

The chain is built from TRBV28 and TRBJ2-6; the D is unclear. Germline loops: CDR1 MDHEN, CDR2 SYDVKM. Trimming removed 6 bases from V and 0 bases from J, with 9 bases in between. CDR3 size: 15 residues. DNA of the CDR3: TGTGCCAGCAGCCGTGGGCGCTCTGGGGCCAACGTCCTGACTTTC. This sequence encodes CASSRGRSGANVLTF.

The chain recombines TRBV7-2 with TRBJ1-2, with 8 bases that match TRBD1. Trimming cost V 4 bases and J 10 bases; bases outside gene matches: 11. The CDR3 runs 14 residues. The germline V gene has CDR1 SGHTA and CDR2 FQGNSA. This chain's CDR3 is CASSSPDRAGFYTF. The CDR3 region has the DNA TGTGCCAGCAGCTCCCCGGACAGGGCGGGGTTCTACACCTTC.

The rearrangement joins TRBV2 to TRBJ2-7; 10 bases match TRBD2. V was pared by 6 bases and J by 3 bases, with 5 bases of the junction left unmatched. In germline, CDR1 is SNHLY, CDR2 FYNNEI. There are 14 residues in the CDR3. The CDR3 sequence: CASRASGSYYEQYF. CDR3 sequence (DNA): TGTGCCAGCAGGGCTAGCGGGAGTTACTACGAGCAGTACTTC.

The chain uses TRBV5-4 and TRBJ2-5; 15 bases align to TRBD2. The germline CDR1 and CDR2 sequences are SGHNT and YYREEE (reference sequence). J was trimmed by 4 bases and V by 0 bases; bases with no gene match: 7. The CDR3 length is 18 residues. The CDR3 sequence is CASSLAPPGLAGGETQYF. The CDR3 bases are TGTGCCAGCAGCTTGGCGCCGCCGGGACTAGCGGGAGGAGAGACCCAGTACTTC.

This rearrangement joins TRBV5-1 to TRBJ2-3; no clear D gene. The ends were cut back, 2 bases at V and 5 bases at J, with 3 bases in the middle. This CDR3 region has 11 residues. Germline values: CDR1 SGHRS, CDR2 YFSETQ. CDR3 bases: TGCGCCAGCAGCTTAGGAGATACGCAGTATTTT. It encodes CASSLGDTQYF.

This sequence joins TRBV4-1 and TRBJ2-5, with D uncertain. The CDR3 extends over 14 amino acids. V lost 1 base and J lost 0, with 6 bases in between. Germline V gives CDR1 MGHRA, CDR2 YSYEKL. CDR3 sequence (DNA): TGCGCCAGCAGCCAAGGAAATGACCAAGAGACCCAGTACTTC. This translates into CASSQGNDQETQYF.

The J gene is TRBJ2-7, the V gene TRBV6-6; D is uncertain. Germline values: CDR1 MNHNY, CDR2 SVGAGI (reference sequence). Trimming took off 0 bases at V and 4 bases at J, with 4 bases between the two ends. The CDR3 consists of 12 residues. The CDR3 region has the DNA TGTGCCAGCAGTTACTCTCTGTACGAGCAGTACTTC. Amino acids: CASSYSLYEQYF.

The chain uses TRBV13 and TRBJ2-1, with 11 positions matching TRBD2. The junction had 7 bases not matched to a gene; V was cut back by 3 bases and J by 9 bases. This CDR3 region has 15 residues. Germline CDR1 and CDR2: PRHDT and FYEKMQ (reference sequence). The CDR3 nucleotides are TGTGCCAGCAGCTTTGGTAGCGGGAGGGCAAGTGAGCAGTTCTTC. It yields the protein CASSFGSGRASEQFF. Full variable domain (outside the CDR3, taken from reference TRBV13 and TRBJ2-1): AAGVIQSPRHLIKEKRETATLKCYPIPRHDTVYWYQQGPGQDPQFLISFYEKMQSDKGSIPDRFSAQQFSDYHSELNMSSLELGDSALYFCASSFGSGRASEQFFGPGTRLTVL.

This chain uses TRBV5-1 with TRBJ1-4; possibly TRBD1 for D (5 bases). CDR3 length: 18 residues. CDR1 and CDR2 from the germline V gene are SGHRS and YFSETQ. V dropped 0 bases and J dropped 3 bases, with 18 bases sitting between them. CDR3 nucleotides: TGCGCCAGCAGCTTGGGAGTTACGGGGTCAGGGCCTAATGAAAAACTGTTTTTT. It specifies CASSLGVTGSGPNEKLFF.

The gene calls are TRBV27 and TRBJ2-1; 10 nucleotides match TRBD2. Germline loops: CDR1 MNHEY, CDR2 SMNVEV (reference sequence). The junction had 5 bases not matched to a gene; V was cut back by 2 bases and J by 10 bases. The CDR3 loop spans 14 amino acids. The CDR3 bases are TGTGCCAGCAGTTTACGGCTAGCGGGAGACGAGCAGTTCTTC. Residues: CASSLRLAGDEQFF.

This chain links TRBV6-5 with TRBJ2-7; the D is unclear. Trimming stripped 5 bases from V and 2 bases from J, with 13 bases between. Germline V gives CDR1 MNHEY, CDR2 SVGAGI. There are 14 residues in the CDR3. Here the CDR3 DNA reads TGTGCCAGCAGTGAAGGAGCAGGTCCCTACGAGCAGTACTTC. Encoded protein: CASSEGAGPYEQYF.

The chain is built from TRBV27 and TRBJ2-1, with 11 positions matching TRBD2. V shed 1 base, J shed 8 bases, and the junction held 7 bases outside the gene matches. Per germline, CDR1 MNHEY and CDR2 SMNVEV (reference sequence). The CDR3 is 16 amino acids. The CDR3 DNA follows: TGTGCCAGCAGTTTATGGTTAGCGGGAGGGGGGGATGAGCAGTTCTTC. Translating gives CASSLWLAGGGDEQFF.

The rearrangement links TRBV6-5 to TRBJ1-2; D call uncertain. V lost 7 bases and J 4 bases, leaving 16 bases between the germline ends. Per germline, CDR1 MNHEY and CDR2 SVGAGI. This CDR3 comprises 14 residues. The CDR3 region has the DNA TGTGCCAGCACCGCCGGGCCCAGTGGCTATGGCTACACCTTC. It encodes CASTAGPSGYGYTF.

For this clone: A much bigger clone sits one base away, suggesting this may be a read error. The chain employs TRBV28 and TRBJ1-2, with 9 bases matching TRBD1. The V gene's germline CDR1 is MDHEN and CDR2 SYDVKM. The CDR3 sequence is 15 residues long. The CDR3: CASSFAGTGNYGHTF. The CDR3 region has the DNA TGTGCCAGCAGTTTCGCCGGGACAGGGAACTATGGCCACACCTTC.

This clone was seen a handful of times. The chain links TRBV6-1 to TRBJ2-2, with D perhaps matching TRBD1 or TRBD2 (5 bases each). Trimming pared 4 bases from V and 5 bases from J, leaving 23 bases between. The CDR3 covers 18 residues. Germline V gene sequence: CDR1 MNHNS, CDR2 SASEGT. CDR3 protein: CASSGTGTPKRRTGELFF. Here the CDR3 DNA reads TGTGCCAGCAGTGGGACCGGGACGCCCAAAAGGAGGACCGGGGAGCTGTTTTTT.

This rearrangement joins TRBV13 to TRBJ2-7; no reliable D call. The CDR3 contains 13 residues. Deletions cut 1 base from V and 3 bases from J, with 7 bases between. Looked up from germline, CDR1 is PRHDT and CDR2 is FYEKMQ (reference sequence). The CDR3 sequence is CASSLVSHYEQYF. In DNA, the CDR3 is TGTGCCAGCAGCTTAGTCAGCCACTACGAGCAGTACTTC.

This rearrangement joins TRBV27 to TRBJ2-1; either TRBD1 or TRBD2 may fit D (5 bases each). The V end was cut by 6 bases, the J end by 4 bases, with 10 bases between. This CDR3 has 13 residues. Germline loops: CDR1 MNHEY, CDR2 SMNVEV (reference sequence). CDR3 nucleotides: TGTGCCAGCAGATCCGGGGCATACAATGAGCAGTTCTTC. Translation: CASRSGAYNEQFF.

The V call is TRBV18, the J call TRBJ2-5; maybe TRBD1 (5 bases). CDR1 and CDR2 from the germline V gene are KGHSH and LQKENI. V lost 3 bases and J lost 2, with 13 bases in between. There are 15 residues in the CDR3. The CDR3 sequence is CASSPFNRGQETQYF. For the CDR3, the DNA is TGTGCCAGCTCACCCTTTAATAGGGGACAAGAGACCCAGTACTTC.

The chain employs TRBV2 and TRBJ1-2, with 8 nucleotides matching TRBD1. V lost 0 bases to trimming and J lost 8 bases; unmatched junction nucleotides: 8. The CDR3 loop spans 15 amino acids. Germline assignment: CDR1 SNHLY and CDR2 FYNNEI. CDR3 residues: CASSEATGDVRGYTF. The CDR3, as DNA: TGTGCCAGCAGTGAAGCGACAGGGGATGTCCGAGGCTACACCTTC.

J is TRBJ2-3 and V is TRBV4-1, with TRBD2 matching over 10 bases. The V segment lost 0 bases and the J segment 4 bases; nucleotides outside the gene matches: 1. The CDR3 is 15 amino acids. Germline V gene sequence: CDR1 MGHRA, CDR2 YSYEKL. The CDR3 loop is CASSQDSGRPDTQYF. Here the CDR3 DNA reads TGCGCCAGCAGCCAAGATAGCGGGAGGCCAGATACGCAGTATTTT.

The chain carries TRBV28 and TRBJ1-2; D is unclear. The CDR3 loop spans 11 amino acids. V gave up 5 bases and J gave up 8 bases, with 9 bases separating them. CDR1 is MDHEN and CDR2 is SYDVKM in the germline V gene. The CDR3 nucleotides are TGTGCCAGCAGTCCCACAAGAGGCTACACCTTC. Translated: CASSPTRGYTF.

The genes are TRBV5-4 and TRBJ2-7, with 7 bases fitting TRBD1. V trimming: 0 bases; J trimming: 6 bases; junction bases outside the gene matches: 6. The CDR3 is 14 residues long. Germline V gene sequence: CDR1 SGHNT, CDR2 YYREEE (reference sequence). The CDR3 DNA follows: TGTGCCAGCAGCTTGGCGACAGGGAGTAGCGAGCAGTACTTC. This sequence encodes CASSLATGSSEQYF.

J is TRBJ1-6 and V is TRBV4-2; 7 bases map to TRBD1. This CDR3 region has 17 residues. Germline trimming cut 4 bases from V and 6 bases from J; bases unmatched to any gene: 12. Germline V gene data show CDR1 as LGHNA and CDR2 as YNFKEQ. The CDR3 DNA reads as TGTGCCAGCAGCCCGCCTACAGGGGAATTGGGTAATTCACCCCTCCACTTT. This sequence encodes CASSPPTGELGNSPLHF.

This clone came up a few times. V usage is TRBV11-2 and J usage is TRBJ2-3; no definite D call. The CDR3 has 13 residues. V was pared by 6 bases and J by 0 bases, with 7 bases between. The V gene's germline CDR1 is SGHAT and CDR2 FQNNGV. This CDR3 reads CASRAPSTDTQYF. Here the CDR3 DNA reads TGTGCCAGCAGGGCCCCAAGCACAGATACGCAGTATTTT.

Notes on this clone: Other nucleotide sequences from this sample produce the same CDR3. The chain uses TRBV30 and TRBJ1-2, with 7 bases aligning to TRBD1. From germline, CDR1 is GTSNPN and CDR2 SVGIG (reference sequence). The V segment lost 4 bases and the J segment 2 bases; nucleotides outside the gene matches: 7. This CDR3 region has 14 residues. The CDR3 loop is CAWNEGAGNYGYTF. DNA of the CDR3: TGTGCCTGGAATGAGGGGGCGGGCAACTATGGCTACACCTTC.

This chain connects TRBV5-5 to TRBJ2-7, with 8 bases aligning to TRBD1. The germline V gene has CDR1 SGHKS and CDR2 YYEKEE (reference sequence). V shed 3 bases and J 3 bases; nucleotides not matched to a gene: 8. The CDR3 is 15 amino acids. The DNA of the CDR3 is TGTGCCAGCAGCTATCCGGGACAGGTGTTCTACGAGCAGTACTTC. As protein: CASSYPGQVFYEQYF.

This rearrangement joins TRBV2 to TRBJ1-1; D is possibly TRBD1 (5 bases). CDR3 size: 13 residues. Per germline, CDR1 SNHLY and CDR2 FYNNEI. Deletions cut 3 bases from V and 4 bases from J, with 9 bases between. Here the CDR3 reads CASSEEGITEAFF. DNA for the CDR3: TGTGCCAGCAGTGAGGAGGGGATCACTGAAGCTTTCTTT.

This clone is classed as large. The V and J genes are TRBV7-8 and TRBJ2-1; 9 nucleotides line up with TRBD1. The CDR3 runs 16 residues. The V gene's germline CDR1 is SGHVS and CDR2 FQNEAQ. Germline trimming cut 0 bases from V and 0 bases from J; bases unmatched to any gene: 0. The CDR3 nucleotides read TGTGCCAGCAGCTTAGCGGGACAGGGCTCCTACAATGAGCAGTTCTTC. Translated, it gives CASSLAGQGSYNEQFF.

The chain employs TRBV11-3 and TRBJ2-1, with TRBD2 identical over 10 bases. The length of the CDR3 is 16 residues. Looked up from germline, CDR1 is SGHNT and CDR2 is YENEEA. V shed 5 bases and J 2 bases; nucleotides not matched to a gene: 6. The CDR3 is CASSQGLATTYNEQFF. In nucleotides, the CDR3 is TGTGCCAGCAGCCAGGGACTAGCGACGACCTACAATGAGCAGTTCTTC.

This rearrangement joins TRBV12-5 to TRBJ1-2; D gene uncertain. CDR1 is LGHNT and CDR2 is FRNRAP in the germline V gene. CDR3 length: 17 amino acids. Between the trimmed V and J ends, which lost 0 bases and 0 bases, there was a span of 14 bases. The CDR3 region is CASGLVLSPRANYGYTF. CDR3 nucleotide sequence: TGTGCTAGTGGTTTGGTACTGAGTCCCCGAGCTAACTATGGCTACACCTTC.